A single T cell receptor beta chain is shown here with its context. No antigen is known for it. V lost 7 bases and J lost 0, with 13 bases in between. The CDR3 sequence is 14 residues long. The germline V gene encodes CDR1 SGHAT and CDR2 FQNNGV. The data were obtained in a study of cytomegalovirus exposure and HLA in healthy donors. General study results and limits: Reports credit the classifier with highly specific, highly sensitive diagnosis of cytomegalovirus status.

The PCR used 60 Vbeta and 13 Jbeta primers. This table comes from immunoSEQ multiplex PCR, and its TCRdb copy is limited to in-frame clones, with some not included. In the table there are around 200,000 clones, around three quarters of which are singletons. This rearrangement joins TRBV11-2 to TRBJ2-7, with D maybe TRBD2 (5 bases). The sequenced sample was PBMCs. This sequence originates from a woman aged 18-29 years in good health and CMV-seronegative. The DNA for the CDR3 is TGTGCCAGCACCATCCGAGGAGGCTCCTACGAGCAGTACTTC. As protein: CASTIRGGSYEQYF.